A selection of T cell receptor beta chains follows, all from one sample in a study of Graves' ophthalmopathy and Graves' hyperthyroidism. Each CDR3 protein gets one entry after TCRdb re-called the multiplex PCR reads with MiXCR. The top ten hold roughly 9.8% of the sample, which has about 480,000 distinct CDR3 sequences, approximately 15% seen once. The sequenced sample was blood. All receptors come from a woman aged 25 to 39 with Graves' ophthalmopathy. The CDR3 runs from the conserved cysteine through the conserved F or W. A D gene is named only where the DNA matches it firmly. The listing skips clone size in some rows; elsewhere it reads once, few, many or a size class.

V	size	length	D	J	DNA	CDR3
TRBV6-5	many	13	NA	TRBJ1-5	TGTGCCAGCGGACTCTCTTTAACGCAGCCCCAGCATTTT	CASGLSLTQPQHF
TRBV12-5	many	15	TRBD2	TRBJ2-7	TGTGCTAGTGGTCGACCCCCAGGGACTACCTACGAGCAGTACTTC	CASGRPPGTTYEQYF
TRBV20-1	many	14	NA	TRBJ2-4	TGCAGTGCTAGATTTTCGGCAATCTTGAACATTCAGTACTTC	CSARFSAILNIQYF
TRBV15	NA	16	NA	TRBJ2-4	TGTGCCACCAGCAGAGAAGCCGGGGCCACCAAAAACATTCAGTACTTC	CATSREAGATKNIQYF
TRBV6-2/TRBV6-3	many	14	NA	TRBJ1-5	TGTGCCAGCAGTTACGGGTTACCTCATCAGCCCCAGCATTTT	CASSYGLPHQPQHF
TRBV15	many	13	NA	TRBJ2-2	TGTGCCACCAGCGGAACTGCAGGCGGGGAGCTGTTTTTT	CATSGTAGGELFF
TRBV20-1	many	13	NA	TRBJ2-5	TGCAGTGCTGGAGGGACCGAAAGAGTGACCCAGTACTTC	CSAGGTERVTQYF
TRBV12-3/TRBV12-4	many	16	NA	TRBJ1-5	TGTGCCAGCATGCTTTCAGGGCCGTATAGCAATCAGCCCCAGCATTTT	CASMLSGPYSNQPQHF
TRBV28	many	13	NA	TRBJ2-7	TGTGCCAGCAGCCTTATGGGGTCGAGGGAGCAGTACTTC	CASSLMGSREQYF
TRBV20-1	many	13	TRBD2	TRBJ2-2	TGCAGTGCTCAAGGACTAGTGGTCGGGGAGCTGTTTTTT	CSAQGLVVGELFF
TRBV27	many	12	NA	TRBJ2-5	TGTGCCAGCAGTTCCTACCAAGAGACCCAGTACTTC	CASSSYQETQYF
TRBV30	few	14	NA	TRBJ1-5	TGTGCCTGGAGTGTAAGGCAGCGCAATCAGCCCCAGCATTTT	CAWSVRQRNQPQHF
TRBV6-5	many	15	NA	TRBJ2-5	TGTGCCAGCAGCCAGGACTGGAGGGGACAAGAGACCCAGTACTTC	CASSQDWRGQETQYF
TRBV20-1	many	14	NA	TRBJ2-7	TGCAGTGCTAGAGATAGGGGGGTCAGCTACGAGCAGTACTTC	CSARDRGVSYEQYF
TRBV5-1	NA	13	NA	TRBJ2-2	TGCGCCAGCGGACCAGGGTTCCCCGGGGAGCTGTTTTTT	CASGPGFPGELFF
TRBV11-3	many	15	NA	TRBJ2-5	TGTGCCAGCAGCTCGGGGCGGGTTCAACAAGAGACCCAGTACTTC	CASSSGRVQQETQYF
TRBV28	many	13	NA	TRBJ2-7	TGTGCCAGCACCTATTCGTCCCCATACGAGCAGTACTTC	CASTYSSPYEQYF
TRBV5-6	many	15	TRBD1	TRBJ2-7	TGTGCCAGCAGCTTGGGAGGGACAGGCCCCTACGAGCAGTACTTC	CASSLGGTGPYEQYF
TRBV12-5	many	14	TRBD1	TRBJ2-7	TGTGCTAGTGGTTTGGGGACAGGCGTCTACGAGCAGTACTTC	CASGLGTGVYEQYF
TRBV12-3/TRBV12-4	NA	16	NA	TRBJ2-3	TGTGCCAGCAGTTTACGAGGCTTGGCAACAGGGGATACGCAGTATTTT	CASSLRGLATGDTQYF
TRBV14	many	14	NA	TRBJ1-5	TGTGCCAGCAGCGGAGCAGGACTCAATCAGCCCCAGCATTTT	CASSGAGLNQPQHF
TRBV6-5	many	13	TRBD1	TRBJ2-7	TGTGCCAGCAGTTACGACAGGGGCTACGAGCAGTACTTC	CASSYDRGYEQYF
TRBV5-1	many	16	NA	TRBJ2-2	TGCGCCAGCAAATCCTTCCGGGGGCAGAACACCGGGGAGCTGTTTTTT	CASKSFRGQNTGELFF
TRBV4-1	few	17	NA	TRBJ2-2	TGCGCCAGCAGCCATCCGCAGGGCAGGAGAAACACCGAGGAGCTGTTTTTT	CASSHPQGRRNTEELFF